The rows below give T cell receptor beta chains drawn from one sample of a study of vaccination and CD4 T cells after COVID-19. These receptors lack a known antigen. TCRdb reanalysed the PCR reads using MiXCR and keeps one entry per CDR3 protein. The repertoire holds 20,000 or so distinct CDR3 sequences, with around 50% as singletons. Sequences were obtained from CD4+ T cells from blood, cultured in vitro. The receptor source for this set is a human donor who had recovered from COVID-19. The CDR3 runs from the conserved cysteine through the conserved F or W. Each record gives: D gene, V gene, J gene, clone size, CDR3 protein, CDR3 DNA. A D gene is named only where the DNA matches it firmly. Where a row states a size, it is once, few, many or the class of an expanded clone; other rows omit it.

D: .; V: TRBV12-5; J: TRBJ1-6; size: few; CDR3: CAGSGESPLHF; DNA: TGTGCCGGGTCGGGGGAATCACCCCTCCACTTT
D: .; V: TRBV20-1; J: TRBJ1-4; size: once; CDR3: CSARVPQGGEKLFF; DNA: TGCAGTGCTAGAGTGCCCCAAGGGGGTGAAAAACTGTTTTTT
D: .; V: TRBV28; J: TRBJ1-3; size: .; CDR3: CASSSGVGTGGNTIYF; DNA: TGTGCCAGCAGTTCGGGGGTGGGCACGGGCGGAAACACCATATATTTT
D: TRBD1; V: TRBV20-1; J: TRBJ2-7; size: .; CDR3: CSASAPQGSYEQYF; DNA: TGCAGTGCTAGTGCGCCACAGGGGTCCTACGAGCAGTACTTC
D: TRBD2; V: TRBV4-2; J: TRBJ2-2; size: .; CDR3: CASSQGFTEHSFRTSRAGELFF; DNA: TGTGCCAGCAGCCAAGGGTTCACGGAACATAGCTTTAGGACTAGCAGAGCCGGGGAGCTGTTTTTT
D: TRBD1; V: TRBV19; J: TRBJ2-1; size: .; CDR3: CASSAQGITYNEQFF; DNA: TGTGCCAGTAGCGCACAGGGGATAACCTACAATGAGCAGTTCTTC
D: .; V: TRBV4-1; J: TRBJ2-7; size: .; CDR3: CASSQVGGTYEQYF; DNA: TGCGCCAGCAGCCAAGTCGGCGGAACCTACGAGCAGTACTTC
D: .; V: TRBV7-2; J: TRBJ1-1; size: .; CDR3: CASSSGTAGTEAFF; DNA: TGTGCCAGCAGCTCAGGGACGGCGGGGACTGAAGCTTTCTTT
D: TRBD1; V: TRBV7-9; J: TRBJ1-6; size: .; CDR3: CASSFSPGTGPNSPLHF; DNA: TGTGCCAGCAGCTTTTCCCCGGGGACAGGGCCTAATTCACCCCTCCACTTT
D: TRBD1; V: TRBV11-1; J: TRBJ2-5; size: .; CDR3: CASSTRQGVGETQYF; DNA: TGTGCCAGCAGCACGCGACAGGGGGTAGGGGAGACCCAGTACTTC
D: TRBD1; V: TRBV28; J: TRBJ2-1; size: .; CDR3: CASSLYRGEQFF; DNA: TGTGCCAGCAGTTTATACAGGGGTGAGCAGTTCTTC
D: .; V: TRBV2; J: TRBJ2-4; size: .; CDR3: CASSERENIQYF; DNA: TGTGCCAGCAGTGAACGAGAAAACATTCAGTACTTC
D: .; V: TRBV19; J: TRBJ1-1; size: .; CDR3: CASSIAGTRTNTEAFF; DNA: TGTGCCAGTAGTATAGCCGGGACAAGGACGAACACTGAAGCTTTCTTT
D: .; V: TRBV14; J: TRBJ2-7; size: few; CDR3: CASSQSYEQYF; DNA: TGTGCCAGCAGCCAAAGCTACGAGCAGTACTTC
D: .; V: TRBV9; J: TRBJ1-1; size: .; CDR3: CASSEPKGGVGTEAFF; DNA: TGTGCCAGCAGCGAACCCAAAGGAGGGGTGGGCACTGAAGCTTTCTTT
D: .; V: TRBV12-3/TRBV12-4; J: TRBJ2-5; size: .; CDR3: CASSAWETQYF; DNA: TGTGCCAGCAGTGCATGGGAGACCCAGTACTTC
D: .; V: TRBV11-3; J: TRBJ2-2; size: .; CDR3: CASSLDQGTGELFF; DNA: TGTGCCAGCAGCTTAGATCAAGGAACCGGGGAGCTGTTTTTT
D: TRBD1; V: TRBV2; J: TRBJ1-5; size: few; CDR3: CASSLQGARQPQHF; DNA: TGTGCCAGCAGTTTACAGGGGGCAAGACAGCCCCAGCATTTT
D: .; V: TRBV7-6; J: TRBJ1-2; size: few; CDR3: CASSLWGGKGGYTF; DNA: TGTGCCAGCAGCTTATGGGGGGGAAAGGGAGGCTACACCTTC
D: TRBD1; V: TRBV6-2/TRBV6-3; J: TRBJ1-5; size: few; CDR3: CASRRTGGVNQPQHF; DNA: TGTGCCAGCAGACGGACAGGGGGGGTCAATCAGCCCCAGCATTTT
D: .; V: TRBV7-9; J: TRBJ2-3; size: .; CDR3: CASSLESGDTQYF; DNA: TGTGCCAGCAGCTTAGAGTCGGGGGATACGCAGTATTTT
D: .; V: TRBV25-1; J: TRBJ1-5; size: .; CDR3: CASSETTGTWNQPQHF; DNA: TGTGCCAGCAGTGAAACGACCGGGACGTGGAATCAGCCCCAGCATTTT
D: .; V: TRBV7-9; J: TRBJ1-2; size: .; CDR3: CASSTRIGYTF; DNA: TGTGCCAGCTCCACCCGTATCGGCTACACCTTC
D: .; V: TRBV2; J: TRBJ1-5; size: .; CDR3: CASTAGNQPQHF; DNA: TGTGCCAGCACAGCAGGGAATCAGCCCCAGCATTTT
D: .; V: TRBV7-9; J: TRBJ1-6; size: .; CDR3: CASSRDYNSPLHF; DNA: TGTGCCAGCAGCCGGGACTATAATTCACCCCTCCACTTT
D: .; V: TRBV15; J: TRBJ1-3; size: few; CDR3: CATSRGQVGSGNTIYF; DNA: TGTGCCACCAGCAGAGGACAGGTTGGCTCTGGAAACACCATATATTTT
D: TRBD1; V: TRBV28; J: TRBJ1-2; size: .; CDR3: CASHGRQGADYYGYTF; DNA: TGTGCCAGTCACGGGAGACAGGGGGCGGATTACTATGGCTACACCTTC
D: .; V: TRBV19; J: TRBJ1-1; size: .; CDR3: CASSIEKGRETEAFF; DNA: TGTGCCAGTAGTATAGAAAAGGGGAGGGAGACTGAAGCTTTCTTT
D: .; V: TRBV24-1; J: TRBJ1-2; size: .; CDR3: CATSDSAGAYGYTF; DNA: TGTGCCACCAGTGATTCAGCAGGGGCCTATGGCTACACCTTC
D: .; V: TRBV15; J: TRBJ1-1; size: .; CDR3: CATSLRRDISEAFF; DNA: TGTGCCACCAGTCTACGCCGGGACATTTCTGAAGCTTTCTTT
D: TRBD2; V: TRBV27; J: TRBJ2-5; size: .; CDR3: CASSQRERETQYF; DNA: TGTGCCAGCAGCCAGCGGGAGAGGGAGACCCAGTACTTC
D: .; V: TRBV29-1; J: TRBJ1-4; size: .; CDR3: CSGVYNEKLFF; DNA: TGCAGCGGGGTCTATAATGAAAAACTGTTTTTT
D: .; V: TRBV5-6; J: TRBJ2-3; size: .; CDR3: CASSPGASNTDTQYF; DNA: TGTGCCAGCAGCCCAGGAGCTAGTAACACAGATACGCAGTATTTT
D: TRBD1; V: TRBV20-1; J: TRBJ1-2; size: few; CDR3: CSAYRGWNYGYTF; DNA: TGCAGTGCTTACAGGGGATGGAACTATGGCTACACCTTC
D: .; V: TRBV7-2; J: TRBJ2-1; size: .; CDR3: CASRVSGANSYNEQFF; DNA: TGTGCCAGCAGGGTCTCCGGGGCCAACTCCTACAATGAGCAGTTCTTC
D: .; V: TRBV6-2/TRBV6-3; J: TRBJ2-1; size: .; CDR3: CASGDGSFNEQFF; DNA: TGTGCCAGCGGAGACGGGAGCTTCAATGAGCAGTTCTTC
D: .; V: TRBV19; J: TRBJ1-3; size: few; CDR3: CASSQQGRSGNTIYF; DNA: TGTGCCAGTAGTCAACAGGGTAGATCTGGAAACACCATATATTTT
D: TRBD2; V: TRBV2; J: TRBJ2-5; size: few; CDR3: CASSETSGGLAGETQYF; DNA: TGTGCCAGCAGTGAAACTAGTGGGGGACTAGCGGGGGAGACCCAGTACTTC
D: TRBD1; V: TRBV6-5; J: TRBJ1-2; size: .; CDR3: CASSSLGQGRRYYGYTF; DNA: TGTGCCAGCAGTTCTTTAGGACAGGGGCGCCGGTACTATGGCTACACCTTC
D: .; V: TRBV3-1; J: TRBJ2-7; size: .; CDR3: CASSHLASDYEQYF; DNA: TGTGCCAGCAGCCACCTAGCGTCGGACTACGAGCAGTACTTC
D: .; V: TRBV21-1; J: TRBJ1-5; size: few; CDR3: CASSRIGAEKVGYGNQPQHF; DNA: .
D: .; V: TRBV4-1; J: TRBJ2-1; size: .; CDR3: CASKAGRLQFF; DNA: TGCGCCAGCAAGGCGGGAAGGCTGCAGTTCTTC
D: .; V: TRBV19; J: TRBJ1-1; size: .; CDR3: CASSPYMNTEAFF; DNA: TGTGCCAGTAGTCCCTACATGAACACTGAAGCTTTCTTT
D: .; V: TRBV7-3; J: TRBJ2-2; size: .; CDR3: CASSFLLGELFF; DNA: TGTGCCAGCAGCTTCCTTCTGGGGGAGCTGTTTTTT
D: .; V: TRBV4-3; J: TRBJ2-5; size: .; CDR3: CASSQSRWETQYF; DNA: TGCGCCAGCAGCCAGTCTAGGTGGGAGACCCAGTACTTC
D: TRBD2; V: TRBV9; J: TRBJ2-1; size: .; CDR3: CASSVVPAGGQGEQFF; DNA: TGTGCCAGCAGCGTAGTTCCAGCGGGAGGGCAAGGTGAGCAGTTCTTC
D: .; V: TRBV20-1; J: TRBJ1-5; size: few; CDR3: CSARDPVGNQPQHF; DNA: TGCAGTGCTAGAGACCCGGTCGGCAATCAGCCCCAGCATTTT
D: .; V: TRBV6-1; J: TRBJ1-2; size: .; CDR3: CASSQLASGDGYTF; DNA: TGTGCCAGCAGTCAACTCGCCTCTGGGGATGGCTACACCTTC
D: TRBD1; V: TRBV4-2; J: TRBJ2-3; size: .; CDR3: CASSQTGPRRDTQYF; DNA: TGTGCCAGCAGCCAGACAGGGCCGCGGCGGGATACGCAGTATTTT
D: .; V: TRBV29-1; J: TRBJ1-6; size: .; CDR3: CSVEEIQGSPLHF; DNA: TGCAGCGTTGAGGAGATTCAGGGTTCCCCCCTCCACTTT
D: .; V: TRBV6-1; J: TRBJ2-7; size: few; CDR3: CASSDLGSYEQYF; DNA: TGTGCCAGCAGTGACCTCGGATCCTACGAGCAGTACTTC
D: TRBD1; V: TRBV19; J: TRBJ1-1; size: .; CDR3: CASSTPGQGASAFF; DNA: TGTGCCAGTAGTACCCCCGGACAGGGGGCGTCGGCTTTCTTT
D: .; V: TRBV12-3/TRBV12-4; J: TRBJ1-6; size: few; CDR3: CASSPPRAVSPLHF; DNA: TGTGCCAGCAGTCCCCCCAGGGCCGTTTCACCCCTCCACTTT
D: .; V: TRBV19; J: TRBJ2-1; size: .; CDR3: CASSTSVSGSSYNEQFF; DNA: TGTGCCAGTAGTACTTCGGTTAGCGGAAGCTCCTACAATGAGCAGTTCTTC
D: .; V: TRBV11-3; J: TRBJ1-4; size: once; CDR3: CASSLGDGYEKLFF; DNA: TGTGCCAGCAGCTTAGGGGACGGCTATGAAAAACTGTTTTTT
D: TRBD2; V: TRBV7-3; J: TRBJ2-3; size: .; CDR3: CASSGQASGKSTDTQYF; DNA: TGTGCCAGCAGCGGACAAGCTAGCGGGAAAAGCACAGATACGCAGTATTTT
D: TRBD1; V: TRBV6-5; J: TRBJ2-7; size: .; CDR3: CASSYSPGQDYEQYF; DNA: TGTGCCAGCAGTTACTCACCTGGACAGGACTACGAGCAGTACTTC
D: TRBD2; V: TRBV6-1; J: TRBJ2-7; size: once; CDR3: CASSRLAGNYEQYF; DNA: TGTGCCAGCAGCCGACTAGCGGGGAACTACGAGCAGTACTTC
D: .; V: TRBV18; J: TRBJ1-2; size: .; CDR3: CASSPFNDGTGYGYTF; DNA: TGTGCCAGCTCACCATTCAACGACGGGACGGGCTATGGCTACACCTTC